Presented here are 18 T cell receptor beta chains from one specimen sequenced in a study of blood T cell repertoires in COVID-19. Profiling relied on immunoSEQ multiplex PCR, and the TCRdb table lists in-frame clones only, not all of them. The table lists around 280,000 clones, around 90% of them singletons. The sample consisted of PBMCs or T cells enriched from blood (not recorded which). Source of these receptors: a woman aged 40 to 49 who had recovered from COVID-19.

The chain uses TRBV30 and TRBJ2-2; D is perhaps TRBD1 (6 bases). Between the trimmed V and J ends, which lost 0 bases and 5 bases, there was a span of 13 bases. CDR1 is GTSNPN, CDR2 SVGIG, per germline (reference sequence). The CDR3 runs 15 residues. This CDR3 is CAWSVQGGWTGELFF. CDR3 coding DNA: TGTGCCTGGAGTGTACAGGGCGGGTGGACCGGGGAGCTGTTTTTT. Complete variable domain (other parts from reference TRBV30 and TRBJ2-2): SQTIHQWPATLVQPVGSPLSLECTVEGTSNPNLYWYRQAAGRGLQLLFYSVGIGQISSEVPQNLSASRPQDRQFILSSKKLLLSDSGFYLCAWSVQGGWTGELFFGEGSRLTVL.

V is TRBV2 and J is TRBJ1-1; D remains unclear. CDR1 and CDR2 from the germline V gene are SNHLY and FYNNEI. The CDR3 is 12 residues long. Deletions cut 2 bases from V and 4 bases from J, with 5 bases between. This CDR3 is CASSESGTEAFF. CDR3 sequence (DNA): TGTGCCAGCAGTGAATCGGGCACTGAAGCTTTCTTT.

A single count supports this clone. CDR3 in DNA: TGTGCCAGCAGCTTAAGGGACAGGGTTGGCGGGGAGCTGTTTTTT. It is translated as CASSLRDRVGGELFF. The rearrangement links TRBV7-3 to TRBJ2-2, with 9 bases aligning to TRBD1. The V segment lost 1 base and the J segment 7 bases; nucleotides outside the gene matches: 4. Germline lookup yields CDR1 SGHTA and CDR2 FQGTGA. The CDR3 contains 15 residues.

The chain is built from TRBV7-2 and TRBJ1-1; TRBD1 matches at 7 bases. CDR1 is SGHTA, CDR2 FQGNSA, per germline. The V gene end was trimmed by 3 bases and the J gene end by 4 bases; junction bases not matched to a gene: 5. This CDR3 spans 14 amino acids. The CDR3 nucleotides read TGTGCCAGCAGCTTGGGGGGACAGTCCACTGAAGCTTTCTTT. Amino acids: CASSLGGQSTEAFF.

The rearrangement uses TRBV14 and TRBJ2-7; D gene unclear. CDR3 length: 13 amino acids. The V end was cut by 1 base, the J end by 2 bases, with 6 bases between. Looked up from germline, CDR1 is SGHDN and CDR2 is FVKESK. DNA of the CDR3: TGTGCCAGCAGCCAAGCACAAGCCTACGAGCAGTACTTC. It translates to CASSQAQAYEQYF. The whole variable domain, filled in from reference TRBV14 and TRBJ2-7, reads EAGVTQFPSHSVIEKGQTVTLRCDPISGHDNLYWYRRVMGKEIKFLLHFVKESKQDESGMPNNRFLAERTGGTYSTLKVQPAELEDSGVYFCASSQAQAYEQYFGPGTRLTVT.

V gene TRBV27 combines with J gene TRBJ2-3; 8 nucleotides line up with TRBD1. The CDR3 has 18 amino acids. V was pared by 1 base and J by 3 bases, with 12 bases of the junction left unmatched. CDR1 and CDR2 from the germline V gene are MNHEY and SMNVEV (reference sequence). This CDR3 is CASSLYSRQGSRTDTQYF. The CDR3 DNA follows: TGTGCCAGCAGTTTATACTCCCGACAGGGGAGTAGAACAGATACGCAGTATTTT.

This chain uses TRBV4-3 with TRBJ1-4; 9 nucleotides agree with TRBD1. The CDR3 runs to 14 residues. With 2 bases clipped from V and 7 bases from J, the junction kept 2 bases outside the gene matches. Per germline, CDR1 LGHNA and CDR2 YSLEER. The CDR3 loop reads CASSQPGQGEKLFF. CDR3 DNA: TGCGCCAGCAGCCAACCGGGACAGGGTGAAAAACTGTTTTTT.

The V gene is TRBV28, the J gene TRBJ2-2; 9 bases line up with TRBD2. Looked up from germline, CDR1 is MDHEN and CDR2 is SYDVKM. CDR3 length equals 16 residues. The ends lost 2 bases at V and 3 bases at J; junction bases unmatched: 4. The CDR3 DNA follows: TGTGCCAGCAGTTTACCTCTAGCGGGATACACCGGGGAGCTGTTTTTT. Translating it yields CASSLPLAGYTGELFF.

A single count supports this clone. J is TRBJ2-6 and V is TRBV5-1, with 8 bases identical to TRBD1. V was clipped by 4 bases and J by 4 bases; unmatched bases: 4. Germline V gene data show CDR1 as SGHRS and CDR2 as YFSETQ. The CDR3 sequence is 15 residues long. CDR3 sequence: CASSAGGAGANVLTF. The DNA for the CDR3 is TGCGCCAGCAGCGCAGGGGGCGCAGGGGCCAACGTCCTGACTTTC.

This sequence joins TRBV18 and TRBJ2-5; no firm D call. The CDR3 length is 16 residues. Between the trimmed V and J ends, which lost 3 bases and 4 bases, there was a span of 18 bases. Germline V gene sequence: CDR1 KGHSH, CDR2 LQKENI. CDR3 DNA: TGTGCCAGCTCACCTTCGCGCGGAGCAGCCCGAGAGACCCAGTACTTC. Protein sequence: CASSPSRGAARETQYF.

The chain links TRBV7-2 to TRBJ2-6, with TRBD1 as a possible D gene (5 bases). This CDR3 contains 15 residues. Trimming left V 1 base short and J 2 bases short, with 6 bases between. Germline values: CDR1 SGHTA, CDR2 FQGNSA. This CDR3 reads CASSLVGPGANVLTF. CDR3 in DNA: TGTGCCAGCAGCTTAGTGGGGCCTGGGGCCAACGTCCTGACTTTC.

The chain recombines TRBV19 with TRBJ1-5; 7 bases are a match to TRBD1. J gave up 7 bases and V 1 base, and 7 bases lay outside the gene matches. The CDR3 spans 15 residues. The germline V gene encodes CDR1 LNHDA and CDR2 SQIVND (reference sequence). Here the CDR3 DNA reads TGTGCCAGTAGTATAGCCTCGACAGGGTGGCAGCCCCAGCATTTT. Residues: CASSIASTGWQPQHF.

The chain is built from TRBV2 and TRBJ2-7; 7 nucleotides align to TRBD1. The CDR3 covers 13 residues. Germline CDR1 reads SNHLY; CDR2 reads FYNNEI. J gave up 3 bases and V 8 bases, and 7 bases lay outside the gene matches. Here the CDR3 reads CASLSGQSYEQYF. The CDR3, as DNA: TGTGCCAGCTTGTCGGGACAGAGCTACGAGCAGTACTTC.

The V and J genes are TRBV18 and TRBJ1-5; D unclear. In germline, CDR1 is KGHSH, CDR2 LQKENI. Trimming left V 6 bases short and J 5 bases short, with 14 bases between. The CDR3 is 14 residues long. The CDR3 region is CASSHDYGDQPQHF. The CDR3 nucleotides read TGTGCCAGCTCCCACGACTACGGGGATCAGCCCCAGCATTTT.

V is TRBV18 and J is TRBJ1-4; D may be TRBD1 (5 bases). From germline, CDR1 is KGHSH and CDR2 LQKENI. Trimming left V 3 bases short and J 0 bases short, with 17 bases between. This CDR3 has 18 residues. The CDR3 bases are TGTGCCAGCTCACCGTTCAAGGGTTCGGGGGCAACTAATGAAAAACTGTTTTTT. Translating gives CASSPFKGSGATNEKLFF.

J is TRBJ1-4 and V is TRBV18; no definite D call. The V and J ends lost 3 bases and 8 bases respectively, with 7 bases between them. The CDR3 contains 12 residues. Germline V gene lookup returns CDR1 KGHSH and CDR2 LQKENI. The CDR3, as DNA: TGTGCCAGCTCACCTTTCCGGGAAAAACTGTTTTTT. Its protein product is CASSPFREKLFF.

The chain couples TRBV7-3 to TRBJ1-1; D is unresolved. Germline-derived CDR1 and CDR2 are SGHTA and FQGTGA. This CDR3 comprises 15 residues. The V and J ends lost 0 bases and 0 bases respectively, with 8 bases between them. CDR3 protein: CASSLTDNMNTEAFF. CDR3 coding DNA: TGTGCCAGCAGCTTAACAGATAACATGAACACTGAAGCTTTCTTT.

The gene calls are TRBV18 and TRBJ2-3, with D perhaps matching TRBD2 (5 bases). V was clipped by 2 bases and J by 5 bases, with 5 bases between them. This CDR3 spans 12 amino acids. The germline gives CDR1 KGHSH, CDR2 LQKENI. The CDR3 loop reads CASSPEGDTQYF. The CDR3 DNA is TGTGCCAGCTCACCAGAGGGAGATACGCAGTATTTT.